In this sample, the clone carrying this T cell receptor (beta chain) is medium-sized. Germline V gene lookup returns CDR1 MNHEY and CDR2 SMNVEV (reference sequence). The trim removed 6 bases at V and 10 bases at J, leaving 7 bases unmatched. The CDR3 is made up of 13 amino acids. This sample was taken from a study of early T cells in non-severe SARS-CoV-2 infection. TCRdb independently ran MiXCR on the 5' RACE reads; one entry per CDR3 protein. The table records 40,000 or so distinct CDR3 sequences, 5.4% of them present only once. The chain has TRBV27 and TRBJ2-1; 9 bases line up with TRBD2. The sample here was whole blood, taken at baseline. The source is an adult who was a healthcare worker with PCR-confirmed SARS-CoV-2 infection or an uninfected control (not recorded which). CDR3 bases: TGTGCCAGCAGCCACACCCTAGCGGGAGAGCAGTTCTTC. It yields the protein CASSHTLAGEQFF.